What follows are 27 T cell receptor beta chains derived from one specimen sequenced in a study of CD8 T cells in ankylosing spondylitis. TCRdb re-derived calls from the 5' RACE reads in MiXCR, one entry per CDR3 protein. Of more than 100,000 distinct CDR3 sequences listed, about an eighth are singletons. The sample taken for sequencing was blood, either unsorted or a sorted T cell fraction (not recorded which). All receptors come from a female donor with ankylosing spondylitis or in good health (not recorded which).

This clonotype was found many times. This chain joins TRBV4-2 and TRBJ2-1; 12 positions match TRBD2. The V gene's germline CDR1 is LGHNA and CDR2 YNFKEQ. V dropped 5 bases and J dropped 6; count of bases not matched to a gene: 5. The CDR3 spans 15 residues. CDR3 bases: TGTGCCAGCAGCACGACTAGCGGGAGTAGCAATGAGCAGTTCTTC. The encoded protein is CASSTTSGSSNEQFF.

This clonotype was recorded many times. V is TRBV2 and J is TRBJ2-3, with D uncertain. This CDR3 region has 14 residues. Germline CDR1 reads SNHLY; CDR2 reads FYNNEI. Trimming left V 4 bases short and J 5 bases short, with 13 bases between. The CDR3 region is CASSGHRIGDTQYF. The DNA for the CDR3 is TGTGCCAGCAGTGGACATCGGATAGGAGATACGCAGTATTTT. Full variable domain (rest looked up from reference TRBV2 and TRBJ2-3): EPEVTQTPSHQVTQMGQEVILRCVPISNHLYFYWYRQILGQKVEFLVSFYNNEISEKSEIFDDQFSVERPDGSNFTLKIRSTKLEDSAMYFCASSGHRIGDTQYFGPGTRLTVL.

The sample holds many counts of this clonotype. One end of the junction is discordant with germline, which a read error may explain. The chain has TRBV5-1 and TRBJ2-1; D remains ambiguous. Germline V gives CDR1 SGHRS, CDR2 YFSETQ. The CDR3 has 14 residues. CDR3: CASSLGNLYNERFF. Written as DNA, the CDR3 is TGCGCCAGCAGCTTAGGTAACCTCTACAATGAGCGGTTCTTC. Based on the CDR3 plus reference TRBV5-1 and TRBJ2-1, the full variable domain is KAGVTQTPRYLIKTRGQQVTLSCSPISGHRSVSWYQQTPGQGLQFLFEYFSETQRNKGNFPGRFSGRQFSNSRSEMNVSTLELGDSALYLCASSLGNLYNERFFGPGTRLTVL.

This clonotype was recorded many times. The rearrangement joins TRBV5-1 to TRBJ2-7; no clear D gene. The germline V and J ends were trimmed by 3 bases and 2 bases, with 9 bases remaining between them. The CDR3 covers 13 residues. Germline V CDR1 and CDR2: SGHRS, YFSETQ. The CDR3 is CASSWAGAYEQYF. Here the CDR3 DNA reads TGCGCCAGCAGCTGGGCCGGCGCCTACGAGCAGTACTTC.

As for this clonotype: A junction end diverges from the germline sequence, so it may reflect a read error. The rearrangement uses TRBV10-2 and TRBJ1-5; D not resolved. This CDR3 has 14 residues. Germline V gives CDR1 WSHSY, CDR2 SAAADI. The CDR3 DNA sequence: TGCGCCAGCGGTGAGTCGACGCGAGGTCAGCCCCAGCATTTT. It encodes CASGESTRGQPQHF.

V gene TRBV5-5 combines with J gene TRBJ2-7; no definite D call. CDR3 length: 13 residues. V was cut by 4 bases and J by 2 bases, with 10 bases left in between. CDR1 is SGHKS, CDR2 YYEKEE, per germline (reference sequence). CDR3 protein: CASSRISTYEQYF. The DNA of the CDR3 is TGTGCCAGCAGCCGAATTTCTACCTACGAGCAGTACTTC.

This clonotype was counted at least ten times. The rearrangement joins TRBV28 to TRBJ2-7; a possible D gene is TRBD2 (5 bases). Germline V gene lookup returns CDR1 MDHEN and CDR2 SYDVKM. This CDR3 has 12 residues. The CDR3 is CAGGSSSYEQYF. The CDR3 bases are TGTGCGGGCGGGTCCAGCTCCTACGAGCAGTACTTC.

This clonotype was seen ten or more times. The genes are TRBV28 and TRBJ1-1; D is undetermined. The CDR3 has 14 residues. Germline V gives CDR1 MDHEN, CDR2 SYDVKM. V was trimmed by 1 base and J by 4 bases, leaving 10 bases between them. CDR3 bases: TGTGCCAGCAGTTTATCCGGGAGTGGCACTGAAGCTTTCTTT. This sequence encodes CASSLSGSGTEAFF.

This clonotype was picked up many times. At one of its ends the junction is not consistent with the germline gene, which may arise from a read error. The CDR3 DNA is TGTGCCAGCAGTTCCGGGTTGGGGGGCTCCCACAATGAGCAGTTCTTC. It specifies CASSSGLGGSHNEQFF. The chain uses TRBV12-3 or TRBV12-4 and TRBJ2-1; either TRBD1 or TRBD2 may fit D (6 bases each). The CDR3 runs 16 residues.

This clonotype was picked up many times. The genes are TRBV14 and TRBJ1-1; D not resolved. The length of the CDR3 is 14 residues. Trimming removed 3 bases at V and 4 bases at J, with 12 bases between. CDR1 is SGHDN and CDR2 is FVKESK in the germline V gene. The CDR3 sequence is CASSHERGITEAFF. The CDR3 DNA is TGTGCCAGCAGCCACGAACGTGGGATCACTGAAGCTTTCTTT. The variable domain in full, with the rest retrieved from reference TRBV14 and TRBJ1-1, is EAGVTQFPSHSVIEKGQTVTLRCDPISGHDNLYWYRRVMGKEIKFLLHFVKESKQDESGMPNNRFLAERTGGTYSTLKVQPAELEDSGVYFCASSHERGITEAFFGQGTRLTVV.

This clonotype was counted at least ten times. V and J are TRBV19 and TRBJ1-2; D gene uncertain. In germline, CDR1 is LNHDA, CDR2 SQIVND (reference sequence). There are 14 residues in the CDR3. Trimming removed 0 bases from V and 5 bases from J, with 10 bases in between. CDR3 residues: CASSIDVKLYGYTF. CDR3 DNA: TGTGCCAGTAGTATAGATGTGAAGCTGTATGGCTACACCTTC.

The rearrangement uses TRBV18 and TRBJ2-2; D ambiguous. Between the trimmed V and J ends, which lost 5 bases and 0 bases, there was a span of 13 bases. Germline V gives CDR1 KGHSH, CDR2 LQKENI. This CDR3 region has 16 residues. The CDR3 sequence is CASSIRATTNTGELFF. The CDR3, as DNA: TGTGCCAGCTCAATACGAGCGACCACGAACACCGGGGAGCTGTTTTTT.

This clonotype was recorded at least ten times. V and J are TRBV21-1 and TRBJ2-1; TRBD1 was called by the table and not checked on the DNA. TRBV21-1 is noted as a pseudogene. CDR3 length equals 16 residues. CDR3 sequence: CASSKAPGVQNNEQFF. The CDR3 DNA reads as TGTGCCAGCAGCAAAGCTCCGGGAGTTCAGAACAATGAGCAGTTCTTC.

This clonotype was found many times. The gene calls are TRBV10-3 and TRBJ1-5, with TRBD1 matching 10 bases. J lost 5 bases, V lost 4 bases, and 5 bases had no gene match. The CDR3 loop spans 15 amino acids. Germline V CDR1 and CDR2: ENHRY, SYGVKD. This CDR3 reads CAISAGTGDHQPQHF. CDR3 bases: TGTGCCATCAGTGCCGGGACAGGGGACCATCAGCCCCAGCATTTT.

Comment on this clonotype: This sequence may be a read error, since a much larger clone differs from it by one base. The chain combines TRBV24-1 with TRBJ2-5, with 8 bases fitting TRBD1. Germline-derived CDR1 and CDR2 are KGHDR and SFDVKD. With V trimmed by 0 bases and J by 5 bases, 4 bases remained unmatched. The CDR3 runs to 15 residues. The CDR3 bases are TGTGCCACCAGTGATTTGCAGGGGGCGAGGGAGACCCAGTACTTC. Amino acids: CATSDLQGARETQYF.

This clonotype came up many times. The chain joins TRBV28 to TRBJ1-2; a weak D match, TRBD1 (5 bases). This CDR3 contains 15 residues. V was pared by 4 bases and J by 8 bases, with 20 bases between. Germline V gives CDR1 MDHEN, CDR2 SYDVKM. CDR3 protein: CASSSDPRREGGYTF. The CDR3 coding sequence is TGTGCCAGCAGTTCCGATCCCCGCAGGGAGGGCGGCTACACCTTC.

To note about this clonotype: A much larger clone differs from this one at a single base, so this may be a read error. V and J are TRBV19 and TRBJ1-3, with D tentatively TRBD1 (5 bases). From germline, CDR1 is LNHDA and CDR2 SQIVND (reference sequence). V was trimmed by 3 bases and J by 2 bases, leaving 11 bases between them. This CDR3 contains 15 residues. The CDR3 coding sequence is TGTGCCAGTAGTATGAAGTTAGGGGCTGGAAACACCATATATTTT. Protein sequence: CASSMKLGAGNTIYF.

Ten or more counts support this clonotype. J is TRBJ1-4 and V is TRBV3-1; no reliable D call. Germline V gene sequence: CDR1 LGHDT, CDR2 YNNKEL (reference sequence). The CDR3 extends over 13 amino acids. V gave up 4 bases and J gave up 8 bases, with 11 bases separating them. The CDR3 DNA reads TGTGCCAGCAGCCTGGGCAGCAGCGAAAAACTGTTTTTT. Protein: CASSLGSSEKLFF.

Many counts were recorded for this clonotype. The rearrangement joins TRBV10-3 to TRBJ2-1; perhaps TRBD2 as D (6 bases). V was trimmed by 2 bases and J by 4 bases, leaving 15 bases between them. Germline CDR1 ENHRY, CDR2 SYGVKD. This CDR3 region has 16 residues. Here the CDR3 reads CAISEAISGLYNEQFF. The CDR3 DNA sequence: TGTGCCATCAGTGAGGCCATTAGCGGCCTATACAATGAGCAGTTCTTC.

At least ten counts were recorded for this clonotype. The chain is built from TRBV5-1 and TRBJ2-1; 8 bases agree with TRBD2. V gave up 3 bases and J gave up 9 bases; unmatched junction bases: 11. CDR3 size: 15 residues. Germline CDR1 and CDR2: SGHRS and YFSETQ. The CDR3 sequence: CASSSTSIAGSEQFF. CDR3 DNA: TGCGCCAGCAGCTCGACCTCCATAGCGGGGAGTGAGCAGTTCTTC. The entire variable domain, with the rest obtained from reference TRBV5-1 and TRBJ2-1, is as follows: KAGVTQTPRYLIKTRGQQVTLSCSPISGHRSVSWYQQTPGQGLQFLFEYFSETQRNKGNFPGRFSGRQFSNSRSEMNVSTLELGDSALYLCASSSTSIAGSEQFFGPGTRLTVL.

In its sample, this clonotype was seen many times. The chain joins TRBV27 to TRBJ2-1, with D unresolved. The length of the CDR3 is 15 residues. Per the germline V gene, CDR1 is MNHEY and CDR2 is SMNVEV (reference sequence). V shed 11 bases and J shed 3 bases, with 20 bases lying between them. CDR3 bases: TGTGCCGCTTCCCGCTTAGGAGTCGGCTACAATGAGCAGTTCTTC. Translating gives CAASRLGVGYNEQFF.

This clonotype was seen ten or more times. The chain carries TRBV7-3 and TRBJ2-3; no clear D gene. The V end was cut by 5 bases, the J end by 6 bases, with 9 bases between. Germline-derived CDR1 and CDR2 are SGHTA and FQGTGA. This CDR3 has 12 residues. CDR3 nucleotides: TGTGCCAGCAGCAATACCCGGGATACGCAGTATTTT. Protein sequence: CASSNTRDTQYF.

This clonotype has ten or more counts. The V gene is TRBV20-1, the J gene TRBJ2-5, with D possibly being TRBD2 (6 bases). Trimming removed 6 bases from V and 4 bases from J, with 18 bases in between. This CDR3 has 14 residues. Germline V gives CDR1 DFQATT, CDR2 SNEGSKA (reference sequence). CDR3 residues: CSANPGGVGETQYF. The CDR3 nucleotides read TGCAGTGCCAACCCGGGCGGGGTAGGAGAGACCCAGTACTTC.

This clonotype was seen ten or more times. This sequence joins TRBV19 and TRBJ1-4; no clear D. From germline, CDR1 is LNHDA and CDR2 SQIVND (reference sequence). V was cut by 7 bases and J by 5 bases, with 17 bases left in between. The CDR3 is 15 amino acids. Here the CDR3 reads CASTPHSPRNEKLFF. The DNA for the CDR3 is TGTGCCAGTACCCCCCACAGCCCCAGGAATGAAAAACTGTTTTTT.

Many counts were recorded for this clonotype. The chain employs TRBV5-1 and TRBJ2-1; D is perhaps TRBD2 (7 bases). The CDR3 is 15 amino acids. Germline V gene lookup returns CDR1 SGHRS and CDR2 YFSETQ. V lost 0 bases, J lost 6 bases, and 13 bases lay in between. The CDR3 DNA reads TGCGCCAGCAGCTTGGGAAGCGGGGACATCAATGAGCAGTTCTTC. Translated, it gives CASSLGSGDINEQFF. Combining the CDR3 with reference TRBV5-1 and TRBJ2-1 gives the whole variable domain KAGVTQTPRYLIKTRGQQVTLSCSPISGHRSVSWYQQTPGQGLQFLFEYFSETQRNKGNFPGRFSGRQFSNSRSEMNVSTLELGDSALYLCASSLGSGDINEQFFGPGTRLTVL.

The V and J genes are TRBV21-1 and TRBJ2-7. TRBV21-1 has pseudogene status. The CDR3 loop spans 16 amino acids. The CDR3 region has the DNA TGTGCCAGCAGCAAAGCCCACGCTTTGGGGCTCTACGAGCAGTACTTC. Its protein product is CASSKAHALGLYEQYF.

Many counts were recorded for this clonotype. The chain uses TRBV15 and TRBJ2-1, with D possibly TRBD2 on 5 matching bases. The CDR3 has 15 amino acids. Germline assignment: CDR1 LNHNV and CDR2 YYDKDF (reference sequence). Trimming removed 3 bases at V and 6 bases at J, with 15 bases between. DNA of the CDR3: TGTGCCACCAGCAGTTTGAGAGGGTGGGCCAATGAGCAGTTCTTC. It is translated as CATSSLRGWANEQFF.